This TCR beta chain appears in the sequencing data of a study of CXCR3-negative and CXCR3-positive naive CD8 T cells. 5' RACE with UMI labels generated the TRB cDNA libraries. TCRdb processed the 5' RACE reads again and assigns one entry to each CDR3 protein, with no DNA. The clone table shows about 40,000 distinct CDR3 sequences, with the ten largest holding 6.5% to 8.5%. This CDR3 comprises 11 residues. Germline V gene lookup returns CDR1 SQVTM and CDR2 ANQGSEA. A word on this clonotype: Its specificity is not known.

Study-level findings and limits: Unlike memory cells, which differed, naive CXCR3-negative and CXCR3-positive cells had similar TRBV-TRBJ usage. Both naive subsets showed comparably high diversity, and memory CD8+ cells showed much lower diversity. Surface CD5 looked about the same in the naive subsets, so the authors worked out TCR strength from TRB CDR3 properties.

This receptor was identified in a human donor in good health. Some clones in this sample may be carry-over from other donors' samples. This chain joins TRBV29-1 and TRBJ1-1; TCRdb gives TRBD1 as the D gene, but with no DNA this cannot be confirmed. The sequenced material came from memory CD8+ T cells from blood. The CDR3 is CSATGYTEAFF.